These 7 T cell receptor beta chains came from one sample sequenced in a study of Tregs in tolerant kidney transplant recipients. Generated by immunoSEQ multiplex PCR, the TCRdb table keeps only in-frame clones and is missing some. Of around 61,000 clones in the sample, about 83% were seen once. Source material: CD4+ T cells from blood. The receptors shown here come from a human donor in good health.

This sequence joins TRBV7-3 and TRBJ2-7; 9 bases fit TRBD2. CDR1 is SGHTA and CDR2 is FQGTGA in the germline V gene. The V gene end was trimmed by 1 base and the J gene end by 0 bases; junction bases not matched to a gene: 4. The CDR3 runs to 16 residues. CDR3 in DNA: TGTGCCAGCAGCTTAATTAGCGGGGGTTTCTCCTACGAGCAGTACTTC. It encodes CASSLISGGFSYEQYF.

The V and J genes are TRBV10-1 and TRBJ2-5, with 8 bases matching TRBD2. Germline CDR1 WNHNN, CDR2 SYGVQD (reference sequence). After removal of 9 bases from V and 5 bases from J, the junction contained 14 bases not matched to a gene. The CDR3 spans 15 residues. The CDR3 sequence is CARIPTSASGETQYF. The CDR3 DNA reads TGCGCCAGGATTCCGACTAGCGCGAGCGGGGAGACCCAGTACTTC.

V usage is TRBV6-4 and J usage is TRBJ2-1; possible D gene TRBD2, 5 bases. CDR1 is MRHNA and CDR2 is SNTAGT in the germline V gene. V shed 0 bases and J shed 6 bases, with 12 bases lying between them. The CDR3 length is 15 residues. CDR3 residues: CASSDSRLPGNEQFF. The CDR3 nucleotides read TGTGCCAGCAGTGACTCGAGACTACCGGGCAATGAGCAGTTCTTC.

The chain's CDR3 is CASSLEGRASNYGYTF. The DNA for the CDR3 is TGTGCCAGCAGCTTGGAAGGCAGGGCCTCTAACTATGGCTACACCTTC. V gene TRBV5-4 combines with J gene TRBJ1-2; D may be TRBD1 (5 bases). CDR1 SGHNT and CDR2 YYREEE come from the germline V gene (reference sequence). The V end was cut by 0 bases, the J end by 0 bases, with 12 bases between. This CDR3 comprises 16 residues.

CDR3 nucleotide sequence: TGTGCCAGCAGTGACCCTGGGACAGGGGGCGCGGGCAATCAGCCCCAGCATTTT. It encodes CASSDPGTGGAGNQPQHF. The chain recombines TRBV6-4 with TRBJ1-5, with 12 bases matching TRBD1. The CDR3 covers 18 residues. Germline trimming cut 2 bases from V and 2 bases from J; bases unmatched to any gene: 7. The germline V gene encodes CDR1 MRHNA and CDR2 SNTAGT.

This clone was recorded a few times. The chain recombines TRBV2 with TRBJ1-5; maybe TRBD1 (5 bases). Germline loops: CDR1 SNHLY, CDR2 FYNNEI. This CDR3 is built from 18 residues. Trimming pared 1 base from V and 0 bases from J, leaving 16 bases between. CDR3 bases: TGTGCCAGCAGTGAAGGTTTACGGGGACTACTTAGCAATCAGCCCCAGCATTTT. Its translation: CASSEGLRGLLSNQPQHF.

The genes are TRBV5-4 and TRBJ1-1; TRBD1 agrees at 7 bases. The length of the CDR3 is 14 residues. The V gene end was trimmed by 3 bases and the J gene end by 3 bases; junction bases not matched to a gene: 5. Germline V lookup: CDR1 SGHNT, CDR2 YYREEE (reference sequence). CDR3 DNA sequence: TGTGCCAGCAGCTCGCCCCAGGGGGACACTGAAGCTTTCTTT. Its protein is CASSSPQGDTEAFF.